This T cell receptor beta chain emerged from a study of shared clonotypes between healthy human individuals. Naive CD8 cells lacked CD45RO, underwent positive selection for CCR7 and left out terminally differentiated effector memory CD45RA+ cells. Several immunoSEQ 96-well plates shared each subset's DNA, each plate a replicate. Replicate PCRs for sorted subsets used 200 to 250 ng DNA; this equaled tens of thousands of T cell genomes. Some clones are missing from TCRdb's copy, which holds only in-frame ones; the method was immunoSEQ multiplex PCR. Of around 550,000 clones in the sample, 95% were seen once. In the case of this clone: Its antigen is as yet unknown.

Study-wide points: Compared with memory subsets, naive subsets generally had larger estimated richness. In this cohort, only blood was sampled, and tissue repertoires likely differ.

Germline V CDR1 and CDR2: MNHEY, SMNVEV (reference sequence). Trimming cost V 2 bases and J 0 bases, with 9 bases left between them. The CDR3 runs to 15 residues. The chain recombines TRBV27 with TRBJ2-3; D ambiguous. Material for sequencing was naive CD8+ T cells sorted from blood. This TCR came from a woman aged 25-40 years in good health. CDR3 in amino acids: CASSLVGSSTDTQYF. The CDR3 nucleotides are TGTGCCAGCAGTTTAGTCGGCAGTAGCACAGATACGCAGTATTTT.